The 28 T cell receptor beta chains below were found in one sample sequenced in a study of identifying expanded T cells in peripheral blood. Sequenced by immunoSEQ multiplex PCR; TCRdb stores in-frame clones only, minus some. The repertoire holds 85,000 to 120,000 clones, with around 88% as singletons. Sequenced input: blood. The receptors here all came from a person aged 18 to 75 in good health.

The chain's CDR3 is CASSFAGNTIYF. CDR3 nucleotides: TGTGCCAGCAGCTTTGCGGGAAACACCATATATTTT. The chain is built from TRBV5-8 and TRBJ1-3; no firm D call. CDR1 SGHTS and CDR2 YDEGEE come from the germline V gene. Deletions cut 2 bases from V and 4 bases from J, with 4 bases between. This CDR3 region has 12 residues. The variable domain in full, completed from reference TRBV5-8 and TRBJ1-3, reads EAGVTQSPTHLIKTRGQQATLRCSPISGHTSVYWYQQALGLGLQFLLWYDEGEERNRGNFPPRFSGRQFPNYSSELNVNALELEDSALYLCASSFAGNTIYFGEGSWLTVV.

The chain recombines TRBV7-3 with TRBJ2-2, with D possibly matching TRBD1 (5 bases). This CDR3 comprises 15 residues. CDR1 is SGHTA, CDR2 FQGTGA, per germline. V dropped 1 base and J dropped 2 bases, with 8 bases sitting between them. The CDR3 loop is CASSLMGLNTGELFF. In DNA, the CDR3 is TGTGCCAGCAGCTTAATGGGGCTTAACACCGGGGAGCTGTTTTTT.

This clone was seen only a few times. This sequence joins TRBV18 and TRBJ1-5; the D is unclear. The CDR3 extends over 13 amino acids. Germline V gene sequence: CDR1 KGHSH, CDR2 LQKENI. Trimming stripped 1 base from V and 9 bases from J, with 10 bases between. CDR3 region: CASSPREGPPQHF. The DNA for the CDR3 is TGTGCCAGCTCACCACGGGAAGGGCCGCCCCAGCATTTT.

In DNA form, the CDR3 reads TGTGCCAGCAGCGGGAGAGAAGGCGGGGAGCTGTTTTTT. Encoded protein: CASSGREGGELFF. The J gene is TRBJ2-2, the V gene TRBV6-5, with D possibly TRBD2 on 6 matching bases. V shed 6 bases and J shed 7 bases, with 12 bases lying between them. This CDR3 spans 13 amino acids. CDR1 is MNHEY and CDR2 is SVGAGI in the germline V gene.

This chain links TRBV7-2 with TRBJ2-7, with TRBD2 matching 10 bases. The CDR3 length is 17 residues. With 7 bases clipped from V and 5 bases from J, the junction kept 17 bases outside the gene matches. The germline V gene encodes CDR1 SGHTA and CDR2 FQGNSA. This chain's CDR3 is CASNPDGLAGAYDEQYF. The CDR3 coding sequence is TGTGCCAGCAACCCCGACGGTCTAGCGGGAGCTTACGACGAGCAGTACTTC.

This chain joins TRBV5-1 and TRBJ1-1; D may be TRBD1 (5 bases). V dropped 4 bases and J dropped 4 bases, with 11 bases sitting between them. The CDR3 has 13 amino acids. Germline V gene sequence: CDR1 SGHRS, CDR2 YFSETQ. The CDR3 reads CASSLDTVTEAFF. The DNA of the CDR3 is TGCGCCAGCAGCCTGGACACGGTCACTGAAGCTTTCTTT.

As to this clone: No DNA is shown, since the ends of the CDR3 on it are uncertain; the CDR3 is the one TCRdb lists. CDR3 residues: CATCASSGVYEQYF. The chain recombines TRBV19 with TRBJ2-7. CDR1 and CDR2 (germline): LNHDA, SQIVND (reference sequence). The CDR3 region is 14 residues in length, termini included.

V gene TRBV7-7 combines with J gene TRBJ2-5; D may match TRBD1 or TRBD2 (5 bases each). This CDR3 is 15 amino acids long. Germline lookup yields CDR1 SSHAT and CDR2 FNYEAQ (reference sequence). V lost 5 bases and J lost 4, with 17 bases in between. CDR3 residues: CASSQQAGRGETQYF. CDR3 coding DNA: TGTGCCAGCAGCCAGCAGGCAGGGAGAGGAGAGACCCAGTACTTC.

The J gene is TRBJ2-7, the V gene TRBV5-5; TRBD2 aligns across 10 bases. The CDR3 sequence is 15 residues long. After removal of 5 bases from V and 0 bases from J, the junction contained 5 bases not matched to a gene. CDR1 SGHKS and CDR2 YYEKEE come from the germline V gene (reference sequence). The CDR3 loop reads CASSLTSGISYEQYF. The CDR3 nucleotides read TGTGCCAGCAGTTTAACTAGCGGGATCTCCTACGAGCAGTACTTC.

CDR3 region: CASSLLRGVPEQFF. CDR3 coding DNA: TGCGCCAGCAGCTTACTACGGGGGGTGCCTGAGCAGTTCTTC. J is TRBJ2-1 and V is TRBV5-1; the match to TRBD2 covers 7 bases. The length of the CDR3 is 14 residues. V trimming: 2 bases; J trimming: 9 bases; junction bases outside the gene matches: 8. The V gene's germline CDR1 is SGHRS and CDR2 YFSETQ.

The genes are TRBV11-2 and TRBJ2-1, with 11 bases fitting TRBD2. The CDR3 extends over 19 amino acids. The J segment lost 3 bases and the V segment lost 1 base, leaving 11 bases of the junction unmatched. Germline CDR1 reads SGHAT; CDR2 reads FQNNGV. The CDR3 region is CASSLGRTSGSSFYNEQFF. In DNA form, the CDR3 reads TGTGCCAGCAGCTTAGGGAGGACTAGCGGGTCGAGCTTCTACAATGAGCAGTTCTTC.

The gene calls are TRBV28 and TRBJ2-7; D is ambiguous. The V and J ends lost 3 bases and 2 bases respectively, with 11 bases between them. This CDR3 comprises 14 residues. Looked up from germline, CDR1 is MDHEN and CDR2 is SYDVKM. The CDR3 region has the DNA TGTGCCAGCAGTTTCTCAGGTCCTACCTACGAGCAGTACTTC. Its protein is CASSFSGPTYEQYF.

This rearrangement joins TRBV19 to TRBJ1-3; D remains unclear. With 0 bases removed from V and 0 bases from J, the gap between germline ends came to 6 bases. The CDR3 is 15 residues long. The V gene's germline CDR1 is LNHDA and CDR2 SQIVND (reference sequence). CDR3 sequence: CASSIDHGSGNTIYF. For the CDR3, the DNA is TGTGCCAGTAGTATAGATCACGGCTCTGGAAACACCATATATTTT.

This chain links TRBV4-1 with TRBJ2-7; 7 bases agree with TRBD2. The V gene's germline CDR1 is MGHRA and CDR2 YSYEKL. The CDR3 has 15 amino acids. The ends lost 1 base at V and 0 bases at J; junction bases unmatched: 3. In DNA, the CDR3 is TGCGCCAGCAGCCAAGTGACTAGCCCCTCCTACGAGCAGTACTTC. It translates to CASSQVTSPSYEQYF.

V gene TRBV20-1 combines with J gene TRBJ1-2; possibly TRBD1 for D (6 bases). Germline V gene lookup returns CDR1 DFQATT and CDR2 SNEGSKA (reference sequence). The CDR3 sequence is 11 residues long. V was shortened by 7 bases and J by 4 bases, with 10 bases between the two germline ends. CDR3 amino acids: CSVQGSYGYTF. The CDR3 nucleotides read TGCAGTGTACAGGGTTCCTATGGCTACACCTTC.

This clone was seen only once. The gene calls are TRBV7-9 and TRBJ2-3; no clear D. V was cut by 3 bases and J by 2 bases, with 0 bases left in between. CDR1 and CDR2 (germline): SEHNR, FQNEAQ (reference sequence). The CDR3 is 11 amino acids. CDR3 in DNA: TGTGCCAGCAGCTTCACAGATACGCAGTATTTT. This translates into CASSFTDTQYF.

As for this clone: The junction departs from germline at one end; a sequencing error may be responsible. V usage is TRBV6-6 and J usage is TRBJ2-7; the match to TRBD1 covers 8 bases. Germline V gene lookup returns CDR1 MNHNY and CDR2 SVGAGI (reference sequence). There are 12 residues in the CDR3. CDR3 in amino acids: CASSYEGQVGHF. The CDR3 DNA reads as TGTGCCAGCAGTTACGAGGGACAGGTGGGACACTTC.

The J gene is TRBJ2-7, the V gene TRBV28, with D maybe TRBD2 (5 bases). CDR1 is MDHEN and CDR2 is SYDVKM in the germline V gene. Between the trimmed V and J ends, which lost 3 bases and 1 base, there was a span of 13 bases. The CDR3 loop spans 15 amino acids. Written as DNA, the CDR3 is TGTGCCAGCAGTTTCTCGAGCATAGCGTCCTACGAGCAGTACTTC. It translates to CASSFSSIASYEQYF.

The chain joins TRBV7-2 to TRBJ2-3, with 7 bases matching TRBD2. J lost 3 bases, V lost 4 bases, and 13 bases had no gene match. Germline loops: CDR1 SGHTA, CDR2 FQGNSA. CDR3 length: 17 residues. The CDR3 spells CASSSSQAGFRTDTQYF. As DNA, the CDR3 is TGTGCCAGCAGCTCCTCGCAAGCGGGATTTCGAACAGATACGCAGTATTTT.

The chain combines TRBV30 with TRBJ1-6; no clear D. V shed 4 bases and J shed 0 bases, with 16 bases lying between them. CDR1 and CDR2 from the germline V gene are GTSNPN and SVGIG (reference sequence). The CDR3 length is 17 residues. In nucleotides, the CDR3 is TGTGCCTGGATGCGAGGACGGATCAGCTCCTATAATTCACCCCTCCACTTT. Residues: CAWMRGRISSYNSPLHF. The whole variable domain, remainder taken from reference TRBV30 and TRBJ1-6, is SQTIHQWPATLVQPVGSPLSLECTVEGTSNPNLYWYRQAAGRGLQLLFYSVGIGQISSEVPQNLSASRPQDRQFILSSKKLLLSDSGFYLCAWMRGRISSYNSPLHFGNGTRLTVT.

The chain has TRBV19 and TRBJ2-3; TRBD2 might be the D (5 bases). Trimming left V 3 bases short and J 3 bases short, with 10 bases between. Germline assignment: CDR1 LNHDA and CDR2 SQIVND (reference sequence). The CDR3 has 14 amino acids. The CDR3 reads CASSIMRETDTQYF. DNA of the CDR3: TGTGCCAGTAGTATTATGAGGGAGACAGATACGCAGTATTTT.

The V and J genes are TRBV7-2 and TRBJ1-3; maybe TRBD1 (6 bases). The CDR3 has 14 residues. Trimming stripped 3 bases from V and 4 bases from J, with 10 bases between. CDR1 and CDR2 from the germline V gene are SGHTA and FQGNSA. The CDR3 reads CASSFWGAGNTIYF. The CDR3 DNA is TGTGCCAGCAGCTTTTGGGGGGCCGGAAACACCATATATTTT.

This sequence joins TRBV5-1 and TRBJ2-3, with 8 positions matching TRBD2. Per the germline V gene, CDR1 is SGHRS and CDR2 is YFSETQ. J lost 5 bases, V lost 0 bases, and 11 bases had no gene match. This CDR3 has 17 amino acids. Here the CDR3 reads CASSLVTGGPSVDTQYF. The CDR3 nucleotides read TGCGCCAGCAGCTTGGTTACGGGAGGGCCCTCGGTAGATACGCAGTATTTT.

This chain links TRBV7-2 with TRBJ1-3; D remains unclear. V lost 2 bases and J lost 3, with 8 bases in between. The CDR3 contains 14 residues. Germline CDR1 SGHTA, CDR2 FQGNSA. The CDR3 spells CASSLLIYGNTIYF. The DNA of the CDR3 is TGTGCCAGCAGCTTACTCATCTATGGAAACACCATATATTTT.

The chain is built from TRBV10-2 and TRBJ1-1; 7 bases line up with TRBD1. Per germline, CDR1 WSHSY and CDR2 SAAADI. The junction had 4 bases not matched to a gene; V was cut back by 2 bases and J by 4 bases. The CDR3 covers 14 residues. The CDR3 sequence: CASSEGTVSTEAFF. Written as DNA, the CDR3 is TGCGCCAGCAGTGAGGGGACAGTCTCCACTGAAGCTTTCTTT.

The J gene is TRBJ1-3, the V gene TRBV7-8; no clear D. CDR1 is SGHVS and CDR2 is FQNEAQ in the germline V gene. Trimming stripped 5 bases from V and 7 bases from J, with 9 bases between. This CDR3 is built from 12 residues. CDR3 region: CASSPAGNTIYF. The CDR3 coding sequence is TGTGCCAGCAGCCCGGCGGGGAACACCATATATTTT.

This sequence joins TRBV5-6 and TRBJ2-3; D gene uncertain. The ends were cut back, 1 base at V and 0 bases at J, with 3 bases in the middle. In germline, CDR1 is SGHDT, CDR2 YYEEEE. CDR3 length: 13 residues. The CDR3: CASSLSSTDTQYF. Written as DNA, the CDR3 is TGTGCCAGCAGCTTGAGTAGCACAGATACGCAGTATTTT.

V gene TRBV19 combines with J gene TRBJ2-6; D gene unclear. CDR1 and CDR2 from the germline V gene are LNHDA and SQIVND (reference sequence). With 3 bases removed from V and 4 bases from J, the gap between germline ends came to 10 bases. The CDR3 is 15 amino acids. The CDR3 bases are TGTGCCAGTAGTATTGTGGTCCTCGGGGCCAACGTCCTGACTTTC. This sequence encodes CASSIVVLGANVLTF.